The 6 T cell receptor beta chains below come from one sample, sequenced in a study of spatial heterogeneity in lung cancer. Specified time point: sample taken at primary tumor resection. Whole RNA from tumor, nontumor lung or frozen PBMC was sequenced unsorted. One entry per CDR3 protein results from TCRdb running MiXCR on the 5' RACE reads. The sample contains about 45,000 distinct CDR3 sequences, around 11% of which appear only once. The source material was PBMCs, sampled at surgery. The origin of the receptors is a female donor with early-stage non-small cell lung cancer.

This clonotype was counted ten times or more. The chain uses TRBV19 and TRBJ2-1, with 8 bases matching TRBD2. The CDR3 contains 16 residues. With V trimmed by 0 bases and J by 3 bases, 4 bases remained unmatched. CDR1 is LNHDA and CDR2 is SQIVND in the germline V gene (reference sequence). The CDR3 loop reads CASSIDVAGSYNEQFF. The CDR3 region has the DNA TGTGCCAGTAGTATAGATGTAGCGGGGAGCTACAATGAGCAGTTCTTC.

This clonotype occurred a few times. The chain combines TRBV20-1 with TRBJ2-7; a weak D match, TRBD1 (7 bases). V dropped 2 bases and J dropped 6 bases, with 17 bases sitting between them. This CDR3 region has 14 residues. Germline V gene data show CDR1 as DFQATT and CDR2 as SNEGSKA (reference sequence). For the CDR3, the DNA is TGCAGTGCTAGAAAACAGACAGGGAGGAGCGAGCAGTACTTC. The encoded protein is CSARKQTGRSEQYF.

As to this clonotype: A much larger clone differs by one base, so this may be a read error. V gene TRBV7-2 combines with J gene TRBJ2-7; D is possibly TRBD1 (6 bases). The CDR3 covers 14 residues. Germline loops: CDR1 SGHTA, CDR2 FQGNSA. The CDR3 here is CDSSSTQGTREQYF. For the CDR3, the DNA is TGTGACAGCAGCTCGACCCAGGGGACGAGGGAGCAGTACTTC.

In its sample, this clonotype was seen a few times. The rearrangement links TRBV6-2 or TRBV6-3 to TRBJ2-1, with 9 bases matching TRBD2. Germline lookup yields CDR1 MNHEY and CDR2 SVGEGT. This CDR3 has 18 amino acids. Germline trimming cut 2 bases from V and 4 bases from J; bases unmatched to any gene: 12. This chain's CDR3 is CASSYGFASGKKYNEQFF. In nucleotides, the CDR3 is TGTGCCAGCAGTTACGGATTCGCTAGCGGGAAGAAATACAATGAGCAGTTCTTC.

Only a few counts were recorded for this clonotype. This chain joins TRBV1 and TRBJ2-1; the table's TRBD2 call for D was not verified on the DNA. TRBV1 is given as a pseudogene. This CDR3 comprises 16 residues. The CDR3 nucleotides read TGCACCAGCAGCCATCGACTAGCGGGGGGGGGCAATGAGCAGTTCTTC. As protein: CTSSHRLAGGGNEQFF.

J is TRBJ2-2 and V is TRBV19; D may be TRBD1 (6 bases). The V end was cut by 5 bases, the J end by 4 bases, with 8 bases between. CDR1 is LNHDA and CDR2 is SQIVND in the germline V gene (reference sequence). The CDR3 is made up of 13 amino acids. The CDR3 DNA reads TGTGCCAGTAGTGCGACAGGCACCGGGGAGCTGTTTTTT. Protein: CASSATGTGELFF. Complete variable domain (other parts from reference TRBV19 and TRBJ2-2): DGGITQSPKYLFRKEGQNVTLSCEQNLNHDAMYWYRQDPGQGLRLIYYSQIVNDFQKGDIAEGYSVSREKKESFPLTVTSAQKNPTAFYLCASSATGTGELFFGEGSRLTVL.